The present TCR beta chain was sequenced within a study of blood T cell repertoires in COVID-19. The germline V gene encodes CDR1 SGHDN and CDR2 FVKESK. V shed 5 bases and J 5 bases; nucleotides not matched to a gene: 2. The CDR3 consists of 13 residues. In the authors' methods: The assay estimated nucleated cells by amplifying reference gene primers. Here immunoSEQ multiplex PCR was the method, and the copy in TCRdb shows in-frame clones only, minus some. V and J calls and clone size are those listed in that table; D and trimming were worked out from the DNA. The data show 83,000 or so clones, around 90% seen once.

The TCR originated in a man at least 80 years old with active or convalescent COVID-19. The V and J genes are TRBV14 and TRBJ2-5, with 10 bases matching TRBD2. Input material: peripheral blood. The DNA for the CDR3 is TGTGCCAGCAGCAGGGGACTAGCGGAGACCCAGTACTTC. As protein: CASSRGLAETQYF. The variable domain in full, with the rest retrieved from reference TRBV14 and TRBJ2-5, is EAGVTQFPSHSVIEKGQTVTLRCDPISGHDNLYWYRRVMGKEIKFLLHFVKESKQDESGMPNNRFLAERTGGTYSTLKVQPAELEDSGVYFCASSRGLAETQYFGPGTRLLVL.